These T cell receptor beta chains were read from a single sample in a study of OX40 agonist ivuxolimab in advanced cancers. The assay was immunoSEQ multiplex PCR, and TCRdb's table has in-frame clones only and misses some. Of 130,000 or so clones in the sample, 90% were seen once. The sample in question was CD4+ or CD8+ T cells sorted from blood, obtained in a trial of the OX40 agonist ivuxolimab. The receptors derive from an adult with an advanced solid tumor such as melanoma, head and neck, liver or kidney cancer. The CDR3 runs from the conserved cysteine through the conserved F or W. Fields, in order: clone size, V gene, J gene, D gene, CDR3 protein, CDR3 DNA. A D gene is named only where the DNA matches it firmly. A row's size may be missing; if present it is once, few, many or a size class.

size: .; V: TRBV5-1; J: TRBJ2-1; D: .; CDR3: CASSLQASDNEQFF; DNA: TGCGCCAGCAGCTTGCAGGCTAGCGACAATGAGCAGTTCTTC
size: .; V: TRBV19; J: TRBJ2-1; D: TRBD2; CDR3: CASSRTSDYNEQFF; DNA: TGTGCCAGTAGTAGGACTAGCGACTACAATGAGCAGTTCTTC
size: .; V: TRBV18; J: TRBJ2-1; D: TRBD2; CDR3: CASSFSPGLAGGDNEQFF; DNA: TGTGCCAGCTCATTCTCCCCAGGACTAGCGGGAGGGGACAATGAGCAGTTCTTC
size: .; V: TRBV25-1; J: TRBJ1-1; D: .; CDR3: CASSRGGYTEAFF; DNA: TGTGCCAGCAGTCGGGGGGGGTACACTGAAGCTTTCTTT
size: .; V: TRBV5-1; J: TRBJ2-3; D: .; CDR3: CASKDGIGAPDTQYF; DNA: TGCGCCAGCAAGGACGGGATCGGGGCACCCGATACGCAGTATTTT
size: .; V: TRBV19; J: TRBJ1-5; D: .; CDR3: CASSVYSVGSNQPQHF; DNA: TGTGCCAGTAGTGTGTATTCGGTAGGAAGCAATCAGCCCCAGCATTTT
size: .; V: TRBV19; J: TRBJ2-7; D: TRBD2; CDR3: CASSWAGPTSGSYEQYF; DNA: TGTGCCAGTAGTTGGGCAGGACCGACTAGCGGGAGCTACGAGCAGTACTTC
size: .; V: TRBV7-3; J: TRBJ2-2; D: .; CDR3: CASSLSISDTGELFF; DNA: TGTGCCAGCAGCTTATCTATATCGGACACCGGGGAGCTGTTTTTT
size: .; V: TRBV5-1; J: TRBJ1-6; D: .; CDR3: CASSLAGGSGSPLHF; DNA: TGCGCCAGCAGCTTGGCGGGGGGTTCCGGCTCACCCCTCCACTTT
size: .; V: TRBV7-2; J: TRBJ2-7; D: .; CDR3: CASSLGLSLTYEQYF; DNA: TGTGCCAGCAGCTTAGGACTATCCCTTACCTACGAGCAGTACTTC
size: .; V: TRBV5-1; J: TRBJ2-3; D: .; CDR3: CASKEFDTDTQYF; DNA: TGCGCCAGCAAGGAATTCGACACAGATACGCAGTATTTT
size: .; V: TRBV6-5; J: TRBJ2-1; D: .; CDR3: CASTPQGGIVNEQFF; DNA: TGTGCCAGCACTCCCCAAGGCGGGATTGTGAATGAGCAGTTCTTC
size: .; V: TRBV28; J: TRBJ2-5; D: .; CDR3: CASSLVIRAPQYF; DNA: TGTGCCAGCAGTTTAGTAATCAGAGCCCCCCAGTACTTC
size: once; V: TRBV7-9; J: TRBJ2-7; D: .; CDR3: CAGSRGGAQGYEQYF; DNA: TGTGCCGGCAGCCGAGGGGGGGCCCAGGGCTACGAGCAGTACTTC
size: .; V: TRBV28; J: TRBJ1-1; D: .; CDR3: CASSPLDRLNTEAFF; DNA: TGTGCCAGCAGCCCCCTCGACAGATTGAACACTGAAGCTTTCTTT
size: .; V: TRBV18; J: TRBJ2-1; D: TRBD1; CDR3: CASSLGQGNEQFF; DNA: TGTGCCAGCTCACTGGGACAGGGCAATGAGCAGTTCTTC
size: .; V: TRBV5-6; J: TRBJ2-5; D: .; CDR3: CASSLDREGIKYF; DNA: TGTGCCAGCAGCTTGGACAGGGAAGGTATAAAGTACTTC
size: .; V: TRBV11-3; J: TRBJ2-7; D: .; CDR3: CASSLGSYEQYF; DNA: TGTGCCAGCAGCCTAGGGAGCTACGAGCAGTACTTC
size: .; V: TRBV28; J: TRBJ1-1; D: .; CDR3: CASSLIHTEAFF; DNA: TGTGCCAGCAGTTTAATCCACACTGAAGCTTTCTTT
size: .; V: TRBV7-2; J: TRBJ2-7; D: .; CDR3: CASSLGPATYEQYF; DNA: TGTGCCAGCAGCTTAGGTCCGGCGACCTACGAGCAGTACTTC
size: .; V: TRBV28; J: TRBJ2-6; D: .; CDR3: CASSFRGWMANVLTF; DNA: TGTGCCAGCAGTTTTCGAGGATGGATGGCCAACGTCCTGACTTTC
size: .; V: TRBV11-3; J: TRBJ2-7; D: TRBD2; CDR3: CASSLGTGTSNYEQYF; DNA: TGTGCCAGCAGCTTGGGAACCGGGACTAGCAACTACGAGCAGTACTTC
size: .; V: TRBV10-3; J: TRBJ2-2; D: TRBD2; CDR3: CAISEATSVNTGELFF; DNA: TGTGCCATCAGTGAGGCGACTAGCGTGAACACCGGGGAGCTGTTTTTT
size: .; V: TRBV28; J: TRBJ1-5; D: TRBD1; CDR3: CASSLYGQDVSNQPQHF; DNA: TGTGCCAGCAGTTTATATGGACAGGACGTCAGCAATCAGCCCCAGCATTTT
size: .; V: TRBV12-5; J: TRBJ1-1; D: .; CDR3: CASGLCLTGRCTEAFF; DNA: TGTGCTAGTGGTTTGTGCCTCACAGGGCGTTGTACTGAAGCTTTCTTT
size: few; V: TRBV10-2; J: TRBJ2-1; D: TRBD1; CDR3: CASNRQGADEQFF; DNA: TGCGCCAGCAATCGACAGGGGGCAGATGAGCAGTTCTTC
size: .; V: TRBV25-1; J: TRBJ2-2; D: TRBD1; CDR3: CASSPWVGQGMYGELFF; DNA: TGTGCCAGCAGTCCCTGGGTGGGACAGGGGATGTACGGGGAGCTGTTTTTT
size: once; V: TRBV12-2; J: TRBJ2-1; D: .; CDR3: CASPAPGGRYNEQFF; DNA: TGTGCAAGTCCCGCCCCCGGAGGGCGGTACAATGAGCAGTTCTTC
size: .; V: TRBV7-2; J: TRBJ1-2; D: .; CDR3: CASSSPRANYGYTF; DNA: TGTGCCAGCAGTTCACCCAGAGCTAACTATGGCTACACCTTC
size: .; V: TRBV28; J: TRBJ1-1; D: TRBD1; CDR3: CASSLETGAHTEAFF; DNA: TGTGCCAGCAGTTTAGAAACAGGGGCTCACACTGAAGCTTTCTTT
size: .; V: TRBV18; J: TRBJ2-1; D: .; CDR3: CASYPDSYNEQFF; DNA: TGTGCCAGCTACCCGGACAGCTACAATGAGCAGTTCTTC
size: .; V: TRBV5-1; J: TRBJ1-1; D: TRBD1; CDR3: CASSSNGQGTEAFF; DNA: TGCGCCAGCAGCTCGAACGGACAGGGCACTGAAGCTTTCTTT
size: .; V: TRBV13; J: TRBJ1-2; D: TRBD1; CDR3: CASSPEGQPNYGYTF; DNA: TGTGCCAGCAGCCCTGAGGGACAGCCTAACTATGGCTACACCTTC
size: once; V: TRBV5-6; J: TRBJ2-1; D: TRBD2; CDR3: CASSSILAGGRRDEQFF; DNA: TGTGCCAGCAGCTCCATTTTAGCGGGAGGACGCAGGGATGAGCAGTTCTTC
size: .; V: TRBV7-2; J: TRBJ1-3; D: .; CDR3: CASGSGNTIYF; DNA: TGTGCCAGCGGCTCTGGAAACACCATATATTTT
size: .; V: TRBV30; J: TRBJ2-3; D: .; CDR3: CAWSLTDTQYF; DNA: TGTGCCTGGAGCCTCACAGATACGCAGTATTTT
size: .; V: TRBV6-5; J: TRBJ2-1; D: .; CDR3: CASSSGRRAEQFF; DNA: TGTGCCAGCAGTTCAGGACGTCGGGCTGAGCAGTTCTTC
size: .; V: TRBV9; J: TRBJ2-2; D: TRBD2; CDR3: CANSVFGRGDTGELFF; DNA: TGTGCCAACAGCGTATTCGGGAGGGGGGACACCGGGGAGCTGTTTTTT
size: .; V: TRBV7-2; J: TRBJ2-3; D: TRBD2; CDR3: CASSVRGGRTTDTQYF; DNA: TGTGCCAGCAGCGTTCGGGGGGGAAGGACCACAGATACGCAGTATTTT
size: .; V: TRBV5-1; J: TRBJ1-2; D: TRBD1; CDR3: CASSSGQPLRGYTF; DNA: TGCGCCAGCAGCTCGGGACAGCCGCTCAGGGGCTACACCTTC
size: .; V: TRBV28; J: TRBJ1-5; D: .; CDR3: CASSLFTGSNQPQHF; DNA: TGTGCCAGCAGTTTATTCACAGGTAGCAATCAGCCCCAGCATTTT